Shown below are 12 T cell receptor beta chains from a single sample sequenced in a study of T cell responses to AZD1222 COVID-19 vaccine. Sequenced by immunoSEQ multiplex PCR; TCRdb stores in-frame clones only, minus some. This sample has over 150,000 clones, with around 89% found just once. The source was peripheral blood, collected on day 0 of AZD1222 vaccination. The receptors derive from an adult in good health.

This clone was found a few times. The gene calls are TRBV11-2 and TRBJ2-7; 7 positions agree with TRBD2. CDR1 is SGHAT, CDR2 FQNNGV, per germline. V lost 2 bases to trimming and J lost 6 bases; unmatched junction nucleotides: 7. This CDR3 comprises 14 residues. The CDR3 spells CASSLFGGFGEQYF. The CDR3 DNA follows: TGTGCCAGCAGCTTATTCGGGGGGTTCGGCGAGCAGTACTTC.

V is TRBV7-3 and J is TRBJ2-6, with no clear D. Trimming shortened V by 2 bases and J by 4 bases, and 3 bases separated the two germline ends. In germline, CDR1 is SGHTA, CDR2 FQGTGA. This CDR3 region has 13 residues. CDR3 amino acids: CASSLPGANVLTF. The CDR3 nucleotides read TGTGCCAGCAGCTTACCGGGGGCCAACGTCCTGACTTTC.

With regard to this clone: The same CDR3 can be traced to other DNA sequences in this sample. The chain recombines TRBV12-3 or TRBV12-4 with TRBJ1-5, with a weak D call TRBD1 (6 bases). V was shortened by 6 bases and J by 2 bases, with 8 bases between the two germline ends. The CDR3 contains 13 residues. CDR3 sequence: CASSPGGNQPQHF. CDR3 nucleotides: TGTGCCAGCAGCCCAGGGGGCAATCAGCCCCAGCATTTT.

The CDR3 is CATSGSGSMNTEAFF. The CDR3 DNA sequence: TGTGCCACCAGTGGGTCAGGGTCCATGAACACTGAAGCTTTCTTT. The gene calls are TRBV24-1 and TRBJ1-1; D might be TRBD1 (5 bases). The CDR3 is made up of 15 amino acids. Germline CDR1 KGHDR, CDR2 SFDVKD. Trimming took 5 bases from V and 0 from J, leaving 12 bases between them.

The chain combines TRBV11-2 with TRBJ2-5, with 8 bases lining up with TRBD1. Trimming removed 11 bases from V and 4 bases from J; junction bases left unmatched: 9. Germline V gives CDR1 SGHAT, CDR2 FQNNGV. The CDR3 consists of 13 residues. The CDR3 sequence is CALTGALGETQYF. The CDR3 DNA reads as TGTGCCCTGACAGGGGCGTTGGGAGAGACCCAGTACTTC.

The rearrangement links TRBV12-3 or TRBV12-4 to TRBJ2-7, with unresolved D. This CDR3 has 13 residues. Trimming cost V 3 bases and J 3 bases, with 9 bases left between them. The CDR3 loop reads CASSFGRIYEQYV. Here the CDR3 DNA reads TGTGCCAGCAGTTTTGGGCGGATCTACGAGCAGTACGTC.

CDR3 region: CAWSVMGSNQPQHF. Here the CDR3 DNA reads TGTGCCTGGAGTGTAATGGGTAGCAATCAGCCCCAGCATTTT. This rearrangement joins TRBV30 to TRBJ1-5; D is uncertain. The V end lost 0 bases, the J end lost 0 bases, and 6 bases lay between the germline ends. Looked up from germline, CDR1 is GTSNPN and CDR2 is SVGIG (reference sequence). The CDR3 contains 14 residues.

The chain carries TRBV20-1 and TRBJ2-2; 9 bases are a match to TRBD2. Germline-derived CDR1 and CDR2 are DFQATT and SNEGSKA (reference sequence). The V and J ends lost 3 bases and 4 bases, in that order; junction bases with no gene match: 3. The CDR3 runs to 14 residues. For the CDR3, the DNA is TGCAGTGCTAGTGTACTAGCGGGCACCGGGGAGCTGTTTTTT. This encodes CSASVLAGTGELFF.

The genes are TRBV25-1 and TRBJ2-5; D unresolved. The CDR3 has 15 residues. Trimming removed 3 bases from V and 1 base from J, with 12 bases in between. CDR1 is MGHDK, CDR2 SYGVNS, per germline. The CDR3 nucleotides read TGTGCCAGCAGTGAGGTTGCAGGACCCCAAGAGACCCAGTACTTC. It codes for CASSEVAGPQETQYF.

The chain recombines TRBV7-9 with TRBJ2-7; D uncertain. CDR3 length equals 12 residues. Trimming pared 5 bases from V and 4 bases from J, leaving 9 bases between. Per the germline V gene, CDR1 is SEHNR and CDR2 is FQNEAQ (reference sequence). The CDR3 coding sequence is TGTGCCAGCAGCACCACGCCTTACGAGCAGTACTTC. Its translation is CASSTTPYEQYF.

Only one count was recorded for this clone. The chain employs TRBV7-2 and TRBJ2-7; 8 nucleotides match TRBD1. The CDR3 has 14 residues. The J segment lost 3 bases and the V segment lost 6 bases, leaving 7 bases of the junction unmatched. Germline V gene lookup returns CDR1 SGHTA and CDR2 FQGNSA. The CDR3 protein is CASRSPGGGYEQYF. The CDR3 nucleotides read TGTGCCAGCAGATCCCCAGGGGGCGGCTACGAGCAGTACTTC.

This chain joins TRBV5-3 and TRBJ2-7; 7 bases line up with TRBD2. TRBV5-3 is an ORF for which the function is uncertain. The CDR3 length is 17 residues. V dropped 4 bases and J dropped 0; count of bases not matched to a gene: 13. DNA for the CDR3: TGTGCCAGAAGCGGAGGGATAGCCCCGGGGGGCTCCTACGAGCAGTACTTC. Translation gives CARSGGIAPGGSYEQYF.